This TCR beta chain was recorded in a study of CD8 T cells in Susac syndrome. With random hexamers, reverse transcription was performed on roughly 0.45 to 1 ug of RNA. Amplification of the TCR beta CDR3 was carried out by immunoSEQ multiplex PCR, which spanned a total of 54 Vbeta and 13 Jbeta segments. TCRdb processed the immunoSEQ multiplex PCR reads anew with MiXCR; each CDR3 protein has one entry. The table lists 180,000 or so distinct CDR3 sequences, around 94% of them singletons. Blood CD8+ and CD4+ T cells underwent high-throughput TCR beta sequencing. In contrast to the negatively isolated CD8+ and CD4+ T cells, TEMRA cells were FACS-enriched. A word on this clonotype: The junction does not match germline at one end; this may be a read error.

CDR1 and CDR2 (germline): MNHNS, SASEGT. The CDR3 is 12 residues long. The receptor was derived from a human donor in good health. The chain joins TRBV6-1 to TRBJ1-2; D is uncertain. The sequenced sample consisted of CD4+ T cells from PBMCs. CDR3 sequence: CASREVLDGYTF. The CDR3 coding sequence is TGTGCCAGCAGAGAAGTATTGGATGGCTACACCTTC.